This T cell receptor beta chain came from a study of PD-L1 blockade in urothelial cancer. Across the whole study: In terms of prior chemotherapy, patients had received 0 to 3 regimens.

Trimming removed 3 bases at V and 1 base at J, with 12 bases between. The CDR3 covers 15 residues. Germline V gene sequence: CDR1 SGHNT, CDR2 YENEEA. Method: immunoSEQ multiplex PCR; TCRdb's copy keeps in-frame clones and lacks some. In the table there are more than 45,000 clones, 70% to 90% of which are singletons. The receptor's source is a man aged 60 to 69 with urothelial cancer. Here the sequenced sample was PBMCs, taken around atezolizumab (anti-PD-L1) treatment. This chain uses TRBV11-3 with TRBJ1-1, with D maybe TRBD1 (5 bases). As DNA, the CDR3 is TGTGCCAGCAGCTTGGCGTCAGGGTGGAACACTGAAGCTTTCTTT. Translated: CASSLASGWNTEAFF.